This is a list of T cell receptor beta chains from one sample in a study of CD8 T cells in ankylosing spondylitis. Each CDR3 protein is one row after TCRdb ran MiXCR on the 5' RACE reads. The table has more than 250,000 distinct CDR3 sequences, roughly 10% seen once. Sequences were obtained from blood, either unsorted or a sorted T cell fraction (not recorded which). These receptors were obtained from a female donor with ankylosing spondylitis or in good health (not recorded which). CDR3s include the opening cysteine and the closing phenylalanine or tryptophan. The D gene is left open where the match is weak. Rows may omit the clone size; those that give it use once, few, many or a size class.

length: 14; size: -; J: TRBJ2-3; V: TRBV6-1; D: -; DNA: TGTGCCAGCAGACGACAGCCTGGCACAGATACGCAGTATTTT; CDR3: CASRRQPGTDTQYF
length: 15; size: many; J: TRBJ2-3; V: TRBV6-1; D: TRBD1; DNA: TGTGCCAGCAGCTCACCGGGACAGGGGTCAGATACGCAGTATTTT; CDR3: CASSSPGQGSDTQYF
length: 15; size: many; J: TRBJ2-1; V: TRBV20-1; D: TRBD1; DNA: TGCAGTGCTGACAGGGGTTTCAGCTCCTACAATGAGCAGTTCTTC; CDR3: CSADRGFSSYNEQFF
length: 13; size: -; J: TRBJ2-1; V: TRBV12-3/TRBV12-4; D: -; DNA: TGTGCCAGCAGCAATGACCGGGGGGCCGTTCAGTTCTTC; CDR3: CASSNDRGAVQFF
length: 13; size: many; J: TRBJ2-3; V: TRBV20-1; D: TRBD2; DNA: TGCAGTGTTCGACTAGCGGGCACAGATACGCAGTATTTT; CDR3: CSVRLAGTDTQYF
length: 14; size: many; J: TRBJ2-3; V: TRBV7-8; D: -; DNA: TGTGCCAGCAGCTTAGCGGCCGGGGGAGATACGCAGTATTTT; CDR3: CASSLAAGGDTQYF
length: 13; size: few; J: TRBJ2-1; V: TRBV7-3; D: TRBD1; DNA: TGTGCCAGCAGCTGGGACAGCTACAATGAGCAGTTCTTC; CDR3: CASSWDSYNEQFF
length: 17; size: few; J: TRBJ2-4; V: TRBV20-1; D: -; DNA: TGCAGTGCTGGCGGGGACTCGGTGACCATAGCCAAAAACATTCAGTACTTC; CDR3: CSAGGDSVTIAKNIQYF
length: 14; size: -; J: TRBJ2-1; V: TRBV20-1; D: TRBD2; DNA: TGCAGTGCCACAGTTAGCGGGAGCTACAATGAGCAGTTCTTC; CDR3: CSATVSGSYNEQFF
length: 15; size: many; J: TRBJ2-6; V: TRBV5-1; D: -; DNA: TGCGCCAGCAGCTTCACAGGGCCTGGGGCCAACGTCCTGACTTTC; CDR3: CASSFTGPGANVLTF
length: 14; size: -; J: TRBJ2-3; V: TRBV10-2; D: -; DNA: TGCGCCAGCAGTGACGGCGGACTCACAGATACGCAGTATTTT; CDR3: CASSDGGLTDTQYF
length: 15; size: -; J: TRBJ2-1; V: TRBV20-1; D: TRBD2; DNA: TGCAGTGCTAGCCCTACTACGGGAGGTCTAAATGAGCAGTTCTTC; CDR3: CSASPTTGGLNEQFF
length: 14; size: few; J: TRBJ1-4; V: TRBV5-1; D: -; DNA: TGCGCCAGCAGCCCGGGATCGTGGGAGGAAAAACTGTTTTTT; CDR3: CASSPGSWEEKLFF
length: 15; size: few; J: TRBJ2-2; V: TRBV30; D: TRBD2; DNA: TGTGCCTGGAGTCGGACTAGCGGGGAGATTAGGAAGCTGTTTTTT; CDR3: CAWSRTSGEIRKLFF
length: 13; size: few; J: TRBJ1-2; V: TRBV7-9; D: -; DNA: TGTGCCAGCAGCTTAGCCCCAACCTATGGCTACACCTTC; CDR3: CASSLAPTYGYTF
length: 13; size: few; J: TRBJ1-5; V: TRBV28; D: -; DNA: TGTGCCAGCAGTCCCCCCGTAGGCCAGCCCCAGCATTTT; CDR3: CASSPPVGQPQHF
length: 15; size: many; J: TRBJ2-1; V: TRBV5-6; D: TRBD1; DNA: TGTGCCAGCAGCTTGGTTACAGGGGGCTTCTATGAGCAGTTCTTC; CDR3: CASSLVTGGFYEQFF
length: 15; size: many; J: TRBJ2-7; V: TRBV20-1; D: -; DNA: TGCAGTGCTAGTAGCCCGGGCGCAACCTCCTACGAGCAGTACTTC; CDR3: CSASSPGATSYEQYF
length: 14; size: -; J: TRBJ1-1; V: TRBV9; D: TRBD1; DNA: TGTGCCAGCAGCGTAATGCAGGGGGCAACTGAAGCTTTCTTT; CDR3: CASSVMQGATEAFF
length: 13; size: many; J: TRBJ1-6; V: TRBV5-1; D: -; DNA: TGCGCCAGCAGCTTGGACTCGCGGGCACCCCTCCACTTT; CDR3: CASSLDSRAPLHF
length: 18; size: few; J: TRBJ2-6; V: TRBV27; D: -; DNA: TGTGCCACCTTTACGGGGACTCCCTTTCTCTCTGGGGCCAACGTCCTGACTTTC; CDR3: CATFTGTPFLSGANVLTF
length: 13; size: many; J: TRBJ1-6; V: TRBV20-1; D: -; DNA: TGCAGTGCTCCCCCTAGAGGTCCTTCACCCCTCCACTTT; CDR3: CSAPPRGPSPLHF
length: 12; size: many; J: TRBJ2-4; V: TRBV20-1; D: -; DNA: TGCAGTGCTAAGACGGGCGGGAACATTCAGTACTTC; CDR3: CSAKTGGNIQYF
length: 14; size: -; J: TRBJ2-5; V: TRBV5-1; D: -; DNA: TGCGCCAGCAGCGACGGGGGGCAACAAGAGACCCAGTACTTC; CDR3: CASSDGGQQETQYF
length: 13; size: many; J: TRBJ2-1; V: TRBV20-1; D: -; DNA: TGCAGTGCTAGCGGAGTAACCTACAATGAGCAGTTCTTC; CDR3: CSASGVTYNEQFF
length: 22; size: -; J: TRBJ2-7; V: TRBV23-1; D: TRBD2; DNA: TGCGCCAGCAGTCAATTCGCAGGTTTTCTTTCGCGGGAGAAGGCCCCTTATTACGAGCAGTACTTC; CDR3: CASSQFAGFLSREKAPYYEQYF
length: 15; size: -; J: TRBJ2-7; V: TRBV7-8; D: TRBD2; DNA: TGTGCCAGCAGCGCCTTTCCAGCAGCGGGGTACGAGCAGTACTTC; CDR3: CASSAFPAAGYEQYF
length: 16; size: many; J: TRBJ2-7; V: TRBV20-1; D: TRBD2; DNA: TGCAGTGCTAGAGATCAAGGGCTAGCGGGAGGGTACGAGCAGTACTTC; CDR3: CSARDQGLAGGYEQYF
length: 12; size: few; J: TRBJ2-3; V: TRBV20-1; D: -; DNA: TGCAGTGCTAGAGAACGTAAAGATACGCAGTATTTT; CDR3: CSARERKDTQYF
length: 14; size: -; J: TRBJ1-5; V: TRBV3-1; D: -; DNA: TGTGCCAGCAGCCAAGGGTGGAGGGATCAGCCCCAGCATTTT; CDR3: CASSQGWRDQPQHF
length: 19; size: few; J: TRBJ2-4; V: TRBV11-2; D: -; DNA: TGTGCCAGCATTCGCCAGGACAAACTGACTTGGAGTGCCAAAAACATTCAGTACTTC; CDR3: CASIRQDKLTWSAKNIQYF
length: 13; size: many; J: TRBJ2-7; V: TRBV12-3/TRBV12-4; D: -; DNA: TGTGCCAGCCTGCCCAGGGGTTCCTACGAGCAGTACTTC; CDR3: CASLPRGSYEQYF
length: 16; size: many; J: TRBJ1-2; V: TRBV20-1; D: TRBD1; DNA: TGCAGTGCTAGGAATCGGGACAGGGCAGCCGGCTATGGCTACACCTTC; CDR3: CSARNRDRAAGYGYTF
length: 14; size: -; J: TRBJ2-7; V: TRBV28; D: -; DNA: TGTGCCAGCAGTTTACCTCGATCGCCGTACGAGCAGTACTTC; CDR3: CASSLPRSPYEQYF
length: 16; size: -; J: TRBJ2-7; V: TRBV27; D: TRBD1; DNA: TGTGCCAGCAGTTTTAGAGGGGGCGAGTTCAACTACGAGCAGTACTTC; CDR3: CASSFRGGEFNYEQYF
length: 12; size: many; J: TRBJ2-2; V: TRBV10-3; D: -; DNA: TGTGCCATCGAACGTGGCACCGGGGAGCTGTTTTTT; CDR3: CAIERGTGELFF
length: 14; size: many; J: TRBJ1-3; V: TRBV4-3; D: -; DNA: TGCGCCAGCAGCCAAGAATCAACCGGAAACACCATATATTTT; CDR3: CASSQESTGNTIYF
length: 15; size: many; J: TRBJ1-6; V: TRBV27; D: TRBD1; DNA: TGTGCCAGCAGTTCGGGACAGGGGGCTGATTCACCCCTCCACTTT; CDR3: CASSSGQGADSPLHF
length: 16; size: -; J: TRBJ2-1; V: TRBV7-2; D: TRBD2; DNA: TGTGCCAGCAGCCCCGATAACGGGAGGGCGAGGGATGAGCAGTTCTTC; CDR3: CASSPDNGRARDEQFF
length: 14; size: many; J: TRBJ2-7; V: TRBV20-1; D: -; DNA: TGCAGTGCTAGAGATCGGAGGGGGGGCTACGAGCAGTACTTC; CDR3: CSARDRRGGYEQYF
length: 17; size: -; J: TRBJ1-1; V: TRBV20-1; D: -; DNA: TGCAGTGCTAGGGGGCGCCAGGCTCTCACAAGGTTCACTGAAGCTTTCTTT; CDR3: CSARGRQALTRFTEAFF
length: 13; size: many; J: TRBJ1-1; V: TRBV6-5; D: -; DNA: TGTGCCAGCAGTTACACGCCGAACACTGAAGCTTTCTTT; CDR3: CASSYTPNTEAFF
length: 15; size: few; J: TRBJ2-7; V: TRBV18; D: TRBD1; DNA: TGTGCCAGCTCCTACGGCGGGACAGGGGGCTACGAGCAGTACTTC; CDR3: CASSYGGTGGYEQYF
length: 20; size: many; J: TRBJ2-1; V: TRBV11-1; D: -; DNA: TGTGCCAGCAGCTCTCAGGACTCGCGGCCGCACCGGAGCTCCTACAATGAGCAGTTCTTC; CDR3: CASSSQDSRPHRSSYNEQFF
length: 15; size: many; J: TRBJ2-2; V: TRBV7-2; D: TRBD2; DNA: TGTGCCAGCAGCTTGCGGGGGGAGAACACCGGGGAGCTGTTTTTT; CDR3: CASSLRGENTGELFF
length: 17; size: -; J: TRBJ2-1; V: TRBV3-1; D: TRBD1; DNA: TGTGCCAGCAGCCAAGATCCGGGACAGGGGATAAACCTAAGGCAGTTCTTC; CDR3: CASSQDPGQGINLRQFF
length: 17; size: -; J: TRBJ2-1; V: TRBV4-1; D: -; DNA: TGCGCCAGCAGCCAAAGTAGATCAGGGAGTTGGAACAATGAGCAGTTCTTC; CDR3: CASSQSRSGSWNNEQFF
length: 13; size: -; J: TRBJ1-1; V: TRBV7-9; D: -; DNA: TGTGCCAGCAGCCGACAAGTGGGCACTGAAGCTTTCTTT; CDR3: CASSRQVGTEAFF
length: 15; size: many; J: TRBJ2-7; V: TRBV12-3/TRBV12-4; D: -; DNA: TGTGCCAGCAGCTTAGGACCGGAGCTAAGCTACGAGCAGTACTTC; CDR3: CASSLGPELSYEQYF
length: 14; size: few; J: TRBJ2-1; V: TRBV6-1; D: TRBD2; DNA: TGTGCCAGCAGCAGTAGCGGGAGGAGGGATGAGCAGTTCTTC; CDR3: CASSSSGRRDEQFF